A selection of T cell receptor beta chains follows, all from one sample in a study of CD8 T cells in Susac syndrome. MiXCR, run by TCRdb on the immunoSEQ multiplex PCR reads, gives a single entry per CDR3 protein. The sample lists approximately 140,000 distinct CDR3 sequences; around 85% were seen once. The sequencing input was CD8+ T cells from PBMCs. The origin of the receptors is a human donor with multiple sclerosis. Each CDR3 is given with its conserved first and last residue. The order of the fields is clone size, D gene, V gene, CDR3 length, J gene, CDR3 protein, CDR3 DNA. The D gene is left open where the match is weak. Clone size is stated in some rows and not others, as once, few, many or a class when expanded.

NA	TRBD1	TRBV4-2	15	TRBJ1-5	CASSPNRGSNQPQHF	TGTGCCAGCAGTCCAAACAGGGGAAGCAATCAGCCCCAGCATTTT
NA	NA	TRBV24-1	15	TRBJ1-4	CATSDSAGGFEKLFF	TGTGCCACCAGTGATTCGGCCGGGGGATTCGAAAAACTGTTTTTT
NA	TRBD2	TRBV28	15	TRBJ2-1	CASSSGTSVYNEQFF	TGTGCCAGCAGTTCCGGGACTAGCGTATACAATGAGCAGTTCTTC
NA	TRBD1	TRBV2	14	TRBJ1-4	CASSERDSDEKLFF	TGTGCCAGCAGTGAAAGGGACAGTGATGAAAAACTGTTTTTT
few	TRBD2	TRBV12-3/TRBV12-4	14	TRBJ2-1	CASTVAGAYNEQFF	TGTGCCAGCACCGTAGCGGGAGCTTACAATGAGCAGTTCTTC
NA	NA	TRBV15	13	TRBJ2-7	CATATGSRYEQYF	TGTGCCACAGCGACGGGGTCTCGGTACGAGCAGTACTTC
NA	NA	TRBV2	13	TRBJ1-5	CASSDLPWQPQHF	TGTGCCAGCAGTGATCTCCCTTGGCAGCCCCAGCATTTT
few	NA	TRBV2	15	TRBJ2-7	CASTEGAGRTYEQYF	TGTGCCAGCACCGAAGGGGCAGGGAGAACCTACGAGCAGTACTTC
NA	TRBD2	TRBV11-2	15	TRBJ2-1	CASSFTGGRGNEQFF	TGTGCCAGCAGCTTTACTGGCGGGAGAGGGAATGAGCAGTTCTTC
NA	TRBD1	TRBV5-1	13	TRBJ2-1	CASRMTGGNEQFF	TGCGCCAGCAGAATGACAGGGGGCAATGAGCAGTTCTTC
NA	NA	TRBV28	15	TRBJ1-1	CASSLERDVNTEAFF	TGTGCCAGCAGTTTAGAGAGAGACGTGAACACTGAAGCTTTCTTT
NA	NA	TRBV23-1	16	TRBJ1-1	CASSQSAGVLGTEAFF	TGCGCCAGCAGTCAATCGGCGGGAGTCCTCGGCACTGAAGCTTTCTTT
NA	NA	TRBV27	15	TRBJ1-2	CASSPDSDFFDGYTF	TGTGCCAGCAGTCCAGACTCCGACTTCTTTGATGGCTACACCTTC
NA	TRBD2	TRBV12-3/TRBV12-4	18	TRBJ2-3	CASSSRGLAGGPADTQYF	TGTGCCAGCAGTTCCCGGGGACTAGCGGGAGGGCCGGCAGATACGCAGTATTTT
NA	TRBD1	TRBV27	13	TRBJ2-3	CASRGQGPDTQYF	TGTGCCAGCAGAGGACAGGGCCCTGATACGCAGTATTTT
medium-sized	TRBD1	TRBV6-1	15	TRBJ1-5	CASSTGTGQIQPQHF	TGTGCCAGCAGTACCGGGACAGGGCAAATTCAGCCCCAGCATTTT
NA	TRBD1	TRBV14	15	TRBJ2-7	CASSLETGPSYEQYF	TGTGCCAGCAGTTTAGAGACAGGGCCGTCCTACGAGCAGTACTTC
NA	NA	TRBV28	15	TRBJ1-5	CASSFVLGLNQPQHF	TGTGCCAGCAGTTTTGTTCTGGGGTTAAATCAGCCCCAGCATTTT
NA	NA	TRBV12-3/TRBV12-4	14	TRBJ2-1	CASSFLQGPNEQFF	TGTGCCAGCAGTTTTCTACAGGGACCCAATGAGCAGTTCTTC
NA	TRBD1	TRBV20-1	19	TRBJ2-7	CSARDISSGGHDSSYEQYF	TGCAGTGCTAGAGATATATCCTCAGGGGGCCATGACAGCTCCTACGAGCAGTACTTC
NA	TRBD1	TRBV4-2	17	TRBJ1-5	CASSQDGGTGENQPQHF	TGTGCCAGCAGCCAAGATGGGGGGACAGGCGAAAATCAGCCCCAGCATTTT
NA	NA	TRBV20-1	13	TRBJ1-2	CSAETDMSGGYTF	TGCAGTGCCGAGACAGATATGAGTGGTGGCTACACCTTC
NA	NA	TRBV7-2	14	TRBJ2-7	CASSLATGGPEQYF	TGTGCCAGCAGCTTAGCTACGGGTGGGCCGGAGCAGTACTTC
NA	NA	TRBV3-1	17	TRBJ2-2	CASSPLLGGVVSGELFF	TGTGCCAGCAGCCCCCTCTTAGGAGGGGTAGTGTCCGGGGAGCTGTTTTTT
NA	NA	TRBV4-1	13	TRBJ2-1	CASSQDTEDEQFF	TGCGCCAGCAGCCAAGATACGGAGGATGAGCAGTTCTTC
few	NA	TRBV11-1	17	TRBJ2-1	CASSAELDGGPYNEQFF	TGTGCCAGCAGTGCCGAACTCGACGGGGGCCCCTACAATGAGCAGTTCTTC
NA	NA	TRBV27	13	TRBJ2-2	CASSYQGVGELFF	TGTGCCAGCAGTTACCAAGGGGTCGGGGAGCTGTTTTTT
once	NA	TRBV29-1	12	TRBJ1-1	CSAPGGNTEAFF	TGCAGCGCCCCTGGGGGCAATACTGAAGCTTTCTTT
once	TRBD1	TRBV20-1	17	TRBJ1-1	CSANNPGQGRIDTEAFF	TGCAGTGCAAACAACCCAGGACAGGGACGAATTGACACTGAAGCTTTCTTT
once	NA	TRBV15	13	TRBJ1-2	CATSTQGSYGYTF	TGTGCCACCAGCACACAGGGTTCTTATGGCTACACCTTC
NA	NA	TRBV27	17	TRBJ1-2	CASSIHPLGGKDYGYTF	TGTGCCAGCAGTATACACCCCCTCGGGGGCAAGGACTATGGCTACACCTTC
NA	NA	TRBV3-1	14	TRBJ2-2	CASSQSDSTGELFF	TGTGCCAGCAGCCAATCGGACTCCACCGGGGAGCTGTTTTTT
NA	NA	TRBV27	13	TRBJ1-2	CASGDYPGYGYTF	TGTGCCAGCGGCGATTACCCAGGTTATGGCTACACCTTC
NA	NA	TRBV5-1	17	TRBJ1-3	CASSLAGPTASGNTIYF	TGCGCCAGCAGCCTCGCGGGACCCACTGCCTCTGGAAACACCATATATTTT